Presented here are 13 T cell receptor beta chains from one specimen sequenced in a study of T cells after yellow fever vaccination. From the 5' RACE reads, TCRdb called clonotypes with MiXCR, one entry per CDR3 protein. The table shows about 630,000 distinct CDR3 sequences, with approximately 13% occurring only once. Sequences were derived from PBMCs, sampled on the day of the yellow fever booster vaccination. The receptors come from a man aged 25 to 40 who received the YFV17D yellow fever vaccine.

This clonotype was recorded a few times. The V gene is TRBV6-2 or TRBV6-3, the J gene TRBJ1-5; TRBD1 matches 9 bases. The length of the CDR3 is 15 residues. Losses at the gene ends were 5 bases for V and 6 bases for J; bases not matched to a gene: 8. The germline V gene encodes CDR1 MNHEY and CDR2 SVGEGT. The CDR3 sequence is CASSRTGALLQPQHF. The CDR3 DNA reads TGTGCCAGCAGTCGGACAGGGGCCCTTCTTCAGCCCCAGCATTTT.

The chain employs TRBV12-3 or TRBV12-4 and TRBJ2-7; 8 nucleotides agree with TRBD2. The CDR3 is 15 amino acids. J lost 3 bases, V lost 5 bases, and 9 bases had no gene match. CDR3 residues: CASSLTGTRVYEQYF. Here the CDR3 DNA reads TGTGCCAGCAGTCTAACCGGGACTAGGGTCTACGAGCAGTACTTC.

The chain links TRBV5-4 to TRBJ2-2; weak D call: TRBD1 (5 bases). The CDR3 is made up of 13 amino acids. V was cut by 5 bases and J by 6 bases, with 11 bases left in between. The germline V gene encodes CDR1 SGHNT and CDR2 YYREEE (reference sequence). This CDR3 reads CASRGQASGELFF. For the CDR3, the DNA is TGTGCCAGCAGAGGACAAGCTTCCGGGGAGCTGTTTTTT.

This clonotype has only a few counts. This sequence joins TRBV29-1 and TRBJ1-4, with D tentatively TRBD1 (5 bases). From germline, CDR1 is SQVTM and CDR2 ANQGSEA. This CDR3 has 14 residues. Trimming took off 6 bases at V and 8 bases at J, with 19 bases between the two ends. CDR3 protein: CSVLARGDDEKLFF. The CDR3 DNA follows: TGCAGCGTCCTAGCCCGAGGGGATGACGAAAAACTGTTTTTT.

This clonotype was detected a few times. The V call is TRBV9, the J call TRBJ2-7; unclear D gene. Germline V gives CDR1 SGDLS, CDR2 YYNGEE. Trimming took off 0 bases at V and 0 bases at J, with 7 bases between the two ends. There are 14 residues in the CDR3. CDR3: CASSVAANSYEQYF. In nucleotides, the CDR3 is TGTGCCAGCAGCGTAGCAGCTAACTCCTACGAGCAGTACTTC.

The table lists this clonotype with many counts. This chain connects TRBV19 to TRBJ2-1; 10 bases line up with TRBD2. Losses at the gene ends were 6 bases for V and 2 bases for J; bases not matched to a gene: 4. This CDR3 region has 15 residues. Per the germline V gene, CDR1 is LNHDA and CDR2 is SQIVND (reference sequence). CDR3 coding DNA: TGTGCCAGTAGACATAGCGGGAGGACCTACAATGAGCAGTTCTTC. Protein sequence: CASRHSGRTYNEQFF. Supplemented by reference TRBV19 and TRBJ2-1, the full variable domain reads DGGITQSPKYLFRKEGQNVTLSCEQNLNHDAMYWYRQDPGQGLRLIYYSQIVNDFQKGDIAEGYSVSREKKESFPLTVTSAQKNPTAFYLCASRHSGRTYNEQFFGPGTRLTVL.

This clonotype turned up a few times. The chain joins TRBV19 to TRBJ2-2; 8 bases are shared with TRBD1. The CDR3 spans 15 residues. J gave up 6 bases and V 7 bases, and 10 bases lay outside the gene matches. Germline assignment: CDR1 LNHDA and CDR2 SQIVND (reference sequence). CDR3 amino acids: CASNSGDRYSGELFF. The DNA of the CDR3 is TGTGCCAGTAACTCCGGGGACAGGTATTCCGGGGAGCTGTTTTTT.

This clonotype has just a few counts. V gene TRBV4-3 combines with J gene TRBJ2-3, with D unclear. The V end was cut by 1 base, the J end by 2 bases, with 10 bases between. The CDR3 totals 15 residues. Per the germline V gene, CDR1 is LGHNA and CDR2 is YSLEER. The CDR3 nucleotides read TGCGCCAGCAGCCAAGGCAGGATAACCACAGATACGCAGTATTTT. Its protein product is CASSQGRITTDTQYF.

The chain joins TRBV20-1 to TRBJ2-2; 11 bases agree with TRBD1. Germline V gene lookup returns CDR1 DFQATT and CDR2 SNEGSKA (reference sequence). CDR3 length: 14 residues. V was clipped by 6 bases and J by 5 bases; unmatched bases: 5. In DNA, the CDR3 is TGCAGTGCCCAGGACAGGGGGCGGACCGGGGAGCTGTTTTTT. Translation: CSAQDRGRTGELFF.

The chain joins TRBV11-2 to TRBJ2-7, with D unclear. The CDR3 has 11 amino acids. CDR1 is SGHAT, CDR2 FQNNGV, per germline. V lost 5 bases to trimming and J lost 4 bases, with 6 bases between them. This chain's CDR3 is CASSPIYEQYF. The CDR3, as DNA: TGTGCCAGCAGCCCGATTTACGAGCAGTACTTC. Drawing the rest from reference TRBV11-2 and TRBJ2-7, the complete variable domain is EAGVAQSPRYKIIEKRQSVAFWCNPISGHATLYWYQQILGQGPKLLIQFQNNGVVDDSQLPKDRFSAERLKGVDSTLKIQPAKLEDSAVYLCASSPIYEQYFGPGTRLTVT.

This clonotype was seen a handful of times. This chain links TRBV10-1 with TRBJ2-7; 9 nucleotides match TRBD1. V shed 0 bases, J shed 5 bases, and the junction held 11 bases outside the gene matches. Per the germline V gene, CDR1 is WNHNN and CDR2 is SYGVQD (reference sequence). The CDR3 totals 17 residues. This CDR3 is CASSESKGFTGGHEQYF. The CDR3 coding sequence is TGCGCCAGCAGTGAGTCGAAGGGGTTTACAGGGGGCCACGAGCAGTACTTC.

This clonotype was seen at least ten times. The genes are TRBV7-2 and TRBJ2-3, with TRBD2 matching 7 bases. The germline V gene has CDR1 SGHTA and CDR2 FQGNSA. V dropped 5 bases and J dropped 0; count of bases not matched to a gene: 5. This CDR3 has 15 amino acids. The CDR3 DNA sequence: TGTGCCAGCAGCCGAATGGGGGGGAGCACAGATACGCAGTATTTT. Its protein is CASSRMGGSTDTQYF.

The genes are TRBV25-1 and TRBJ2-7; TRBD1 agrees at 9 bases. Germline V CDR1 and CDR2: MGHDK, SYGVNS. V lost 4 bases and J lost 4; bases outside the gene matches: 5. This CDR3 region has 14 residues. CDR3 sequence (DNA): TGTGCCAGCAGTGGCTACGGGACAGGGTACGAGCAGTACTTC. This encodes CASSGYGTGYEQYF.